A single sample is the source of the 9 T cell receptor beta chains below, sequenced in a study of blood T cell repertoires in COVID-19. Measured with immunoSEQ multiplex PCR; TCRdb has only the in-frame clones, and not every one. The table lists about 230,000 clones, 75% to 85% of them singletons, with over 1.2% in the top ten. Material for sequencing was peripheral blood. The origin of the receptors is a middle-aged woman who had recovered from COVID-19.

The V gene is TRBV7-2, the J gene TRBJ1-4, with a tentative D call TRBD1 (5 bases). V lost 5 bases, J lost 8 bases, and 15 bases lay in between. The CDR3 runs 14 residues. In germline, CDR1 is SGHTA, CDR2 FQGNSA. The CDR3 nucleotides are TGTGCCAGCAGCCGGGTAGGGGAGGGGGAAAAACTGTTTTTT. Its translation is CASSRVGEGEKLFF.

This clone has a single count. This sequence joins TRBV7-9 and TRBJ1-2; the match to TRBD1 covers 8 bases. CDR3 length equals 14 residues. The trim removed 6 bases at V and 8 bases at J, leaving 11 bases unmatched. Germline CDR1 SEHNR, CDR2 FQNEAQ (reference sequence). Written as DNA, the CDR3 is TGTGCCAGCAGTCCGCCGGACAGGGAAGGGGGCTACACCTTC. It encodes CASSPPDREGGYTF.

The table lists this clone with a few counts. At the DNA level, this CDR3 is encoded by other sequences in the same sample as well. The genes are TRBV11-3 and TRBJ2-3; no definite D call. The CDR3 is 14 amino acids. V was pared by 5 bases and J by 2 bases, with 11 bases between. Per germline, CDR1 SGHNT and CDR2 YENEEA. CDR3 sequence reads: CASSPRGTTDTQYF. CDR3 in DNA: TGTGCCAGCAGCCCGAGAGGTACCACAGATACGCAGTATTTT.

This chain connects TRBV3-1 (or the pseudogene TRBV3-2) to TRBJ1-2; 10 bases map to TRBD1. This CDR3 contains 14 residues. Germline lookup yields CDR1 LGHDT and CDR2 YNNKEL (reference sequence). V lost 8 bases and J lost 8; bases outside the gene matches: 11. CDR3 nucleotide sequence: TGTGCCAGCCTTCGGGACAGGGGAAATCGGGGCTACACCTTC. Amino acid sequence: CASLRDRGNRGYTF.

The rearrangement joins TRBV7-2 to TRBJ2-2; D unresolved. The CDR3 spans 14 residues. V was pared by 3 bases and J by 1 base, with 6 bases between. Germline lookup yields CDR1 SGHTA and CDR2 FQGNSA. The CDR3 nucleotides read TGTGCCAGCAGCTTCTTGCGGAACACCGGGGAGCTGTTTTTT. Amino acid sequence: CASSFLRNTGELFF. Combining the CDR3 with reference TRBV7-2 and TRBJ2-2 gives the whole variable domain GAGVSQSPSNKVTEKGKDVELRCDPISGHTALYWYRQSLGQGLEFLIYFQGNSAPDKSGLPSDRFSAERTGGSVSTLTIQRTQQEDSAVYLCASSFLRNTGELFFGEGSRLTVL.

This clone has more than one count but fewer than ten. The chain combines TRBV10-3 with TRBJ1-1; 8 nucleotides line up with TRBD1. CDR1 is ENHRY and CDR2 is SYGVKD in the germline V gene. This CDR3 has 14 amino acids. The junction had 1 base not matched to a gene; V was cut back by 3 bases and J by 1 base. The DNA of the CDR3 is TGTGCCATCAGTGACCAGGGGGCGAACACTGAAGCTTTCTTT. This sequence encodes CAISDQGANTEAFF.

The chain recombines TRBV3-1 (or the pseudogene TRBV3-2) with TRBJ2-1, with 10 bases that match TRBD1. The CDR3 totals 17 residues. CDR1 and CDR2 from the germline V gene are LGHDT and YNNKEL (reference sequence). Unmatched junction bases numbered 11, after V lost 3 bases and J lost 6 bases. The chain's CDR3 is CASSHPGQGLQSNEQFF. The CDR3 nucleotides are TGTGCCAGCAGCCACCCGGGACAGGGGTTACAGTCCAATGAGCAGTTCTTC.

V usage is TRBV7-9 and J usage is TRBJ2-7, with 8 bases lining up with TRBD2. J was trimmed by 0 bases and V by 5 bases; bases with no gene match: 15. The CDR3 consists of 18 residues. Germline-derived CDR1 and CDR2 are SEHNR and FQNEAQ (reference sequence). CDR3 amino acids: CASSPRLGGAGSSYEQYF. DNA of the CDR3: TGTGCCAGCAGCCCGCGGCTCGGGGGGGCAGGGAGCTCCTACGAGCAGTACTTC. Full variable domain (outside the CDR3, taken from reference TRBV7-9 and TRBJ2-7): DTGVSQNPRHKITKRGQNVTFRCDPISEHNRLYWYRQTLGQGPEFLTYFQNEAQLEKSRLLSDRFSAERPKGSFSTLEIQRTEQGDSAMYLCASSPRLGGAGSSYEQYFGPGTRLTVT.

The CDR3 spells CASSLDQLVTSYNEQFF. The CDR3 region has the DNA TGTGCCAGCAGCTTGGACCAACTCGTCACTTCCTACAATGAGCAGTTCTTC. The chain has TRBV5-6 and TRBJ2-1; D unresolved. CDR1 is SGHDT and CDR2 is YYEEEE in the germline V gene. The CDR3 has 17 residues. Trimming cost V 0 bases and J 1 base, with 14 bases left between them.